This is a list of T cell receptor beta chains from one sample in a study of blood T cells in healthy people across ages. TCRdb called the 5' RACE reads again in MiXCR, with one record for every CDR3 protein. Of around 750,000 distinct CDR3 sequences in the sample, approximately 53% were seen once. The sample was blood. The receptors stem from a man older than 75 in good health. The CDR3 runs from the conserved cysteine through the conserved F or W. Fields, in order: D gene, J gene, clone size, V gene, CDR3 DNA, CDR3 protein. The D gene is left open where the match is weak. Where a row states a size, it is once, few, many or the class of an expanded clone; other rows omit it.

d_gene: TRBD1
j_gene: TRBJ2-6
abundance: .
v_gene: TRBV15
CDR3nt: TGTGCCACCAGCCGACAGGGGGTGTTTGGGGCCAACGTCCTGACTTTC
CDR3aa: CATSRQGVFGANVLTF

d_gene: TRBD2
j_gene: TRBJ2-3
abundance: .
v_gene: TRBV27
CDR3nt: TGTGCCAGCAGTTTAGCCCCGTGGCGCGGGGGGGCCTCAGATACGCAGTATTTT
CDR3aa: CASSLAPWRGGASDTQYF

d_gene: .
j_gene: TRBJ2-7
abundance: .
v_gene: TRBV11-1
CDR3nt: TGTGCCAGCAGCTTAGGGCTAGCGTCTGAGCAGTACTTC
CDR3aa: CASSLGLASEQYF

d_gene: .
j_gene: TRBJ2-7
abundance: .
v_gene: TRBV28
CDR3nt: TGTGCCAGCCCCCCACCCGGGAACAGAGCAACTTACGAGCAGTACTTC
CDR3aa: CASPPPGNRATYEQYF

d_gene: .
j_gene: TRBJ2-5
abundance: once
v_gene: TRBV6-1
CDR3nt: TGTGCCAGCAGTGGGAGGCCGGAGGACGGACGGGAGACCCAGTACTTC
CDR3aa: CASSGRPEDGRETQYF

d_gene: .
j_gene: TRBJ2-6
abundance: few
v_gene: TRBV28
CDR3nt: TGTGCCAGCAGTTCTCTTCTGCCTTCTGGGGCCAACGTCCTGACTTTC
CDR3aa: CASSSLLPSGANVLTF

d_gene: TRBD2
j_gene: TRBJ2-3
abundance: .
v_gene: TRBV10-3
CDR3nt: TGTGCCATCAGTGAGCCCCCTCTTAGCGGGGGGAGCACAGATACGCAGTATTTT
CDR3aa: CAISEPPLSGGSTDTQYF

d_gene: .
j_gene: TRBJ1-2
abundance: .
v_gene: TRBV6-2/TRBV6-3
CDR3nt: TGTGCCAGCAGTTACGGATTGGGCCAAGCCCACACCTTC
CDR3aa: CASSYGLGQAHTF

d_gene: TRBD2
j_gene: TRBJ2-1
abundance: few
v_gene: TRBV5-1
CDR3nt: TGCGCCAGCAGCCCCGGGACTAGCCTTCGGCAGTTCTTC
CDR3aa: CASSPGTSLRQFF

d_gene: .
j_gene: TRBJ1-4
abundance: .
v_gene: TRBV24-1
CDR3nt: TGTGCCACCAGTGATCAGTCCCGCGGTGGTGGAAAACTGTTTTTT
CDR3aa: CATSDQSRGGGKLFF

d_gene: TRBD2
j_gene: TRBJ2-1
abundance: .
v_gene: TRBV9
CDR3nt: TGTGCCAGCAGCGCTCGAAGTAGCGGGAGCCCGAGCTCCTACAATGAGCAGTTCTTC
CDR3aa: CASSARSSGSPSSYNEQFF

d_gene: .
j_gene: TRBJ2-2
abundance: once
v_gene: TRBV20-1
CDR3nt: TGCAGTGCTAGGAGGCGTGGAGGGACCGGGGAGCTGTTTTTT
CDR3aa: CSARRRGGTGELFF

d_gene: .
j_gene: TRBJ2-4
abundance: few
v_gene: TRBV5-8
CDR3nt: TGTGCCAGCAGCTTGGTTAGAGGGCCCAAAAACATTCAGTACTTC
CDR3aa: CASSLVRGPKNIQYF

d_gene: .
j_gene: TRBJ1-2
abundance: few
v_gene: TRBV9
CDR3nt: TGTGCCAGCAGCGAGGGCAGTAGCTATGGCTACACCTTC
CDR3aa: CASSEGSSYGYTF

d_gene: .
j_gene: TRBJ2-7
abundance: once
v_gene: TRBV19
CDR3nt: TGTGCCACCACCCCCGGGGGAAGGTACGAGCAGTACTTC
CDR3aa: CATTPGGRYEQYF

d_gene: .
j_gene: TRBJ2-5
abundance: few
v_gene: TRBV20-1
CDR3nt: TGCAGTGGGAGGCGCCAAGAGACCCAGTACTTC
CDR3aa: CSGRRQETQYF

d_gene: .
j_gene: TRBJ1-2
abundance: few
v_gene: TRBV20-1
CDR3nt: TGCAGTGCTAGTAAAAGTGCCGGTGGCTACACCTTC
CDR3aa: CSASKSAGGYTF

d_gene: TRBD2
j_gene: TRBJ2-5
abundance: .
v_gene: TRBV6-2/TRBV6-3
CDR3nt: TGTGCCAGCAGTGACCTGGAGGGACTAGCGGGCCTCCAAGAGACCCAGTACTTC
CDR3aa: CASSDLEGLAGLQETQYF

d_gene: .
j_gene: TRBJ1-1
abundance: once
v_gene: TRBV4-2
CDR3nt: TGTGCCAGCAGCCAAGTCCCGGGTGGTGAAGCTTTCTTT
CDR3aa: CASSQVPGGEAFF

d_gene: TRBD1
j_gene: TRBJ2-5
abundance: .
v_gene: TRBV27
CDR3nt: TGTGCCAGCAGTTCTTATACAGGGGATAGAGAAGAGACCCAGTACTTC
CDR3aa: CASSSYTGDREETQYF

d_gene: TRBD1
j_gene: TRBJ1-2
abundance: few
v_gene: TRBV12-3/TRBV12-4
CDR3nt: TGTGCCAGCAGTTGGGACAGGGGGCGGGATGGCTACACCTTC
CDR3aa: CASSWDRGRDGYTF

d_gene: TRBD1
j_gene: TRBJ2-7
abundance: few
v_gene: TRBV9
CDR3nt: TGTGCCAGCAGCGGCCCTGACAGGGCAATCTACGAGCAGTACTTC
CDR3aa: CASSGPDRAIYEQYF

d_gene: .
j_gene: TRBJ2-2
abundance: .
v_gene: TRBV9
CDR3nt: TGTGCCAGCAGCGTAGCAGCACGGGGGGCAATCGGGGAGCTGTTTTTT
CDR3aa: CASSVAARGAIGELFF

d_gene: .
j_gene: TRBJ1-1
abundance: .
v_gene: TRBV7-9
CDR3nt: TGTGCCAGCAGTTCGCAGGGGACGGCGAACACTGAAGCTTTCTTT
CDR3aa: CASSSQGTANTEAFF

d_gene: .
j_gene: TRBJ2-3
abundance: few
v_gene: TRBV5-1
CDR3nt: TGCGCCAGCAGAAGGCTGACACGCAGTATTAGCACAGATACGCAGTATTTT
CDR3aa: CASRRLTRSISTDTQYF

d_gene: .
j_gene: TRBJ2-1
abundance: .
v_gene: TRBV18
CDR3nt: TGTGCCAGCTCACTAAGGGCCCCCCTAGCGCTGAGCTCCTACAATGAGCAGTTCTTC
CDR3aa: CASSLRAPLALSSYNEQFF

d_gene: .
j_gene: TRBJ1-2
abundance: .
v_gene: TRBV20-1
CDR3nt: TGCAGTGCTAGAGATACCGGGACCGTTTATGGCTACACCTTC
CDR3aa: CSARDTGTVYGYTF

d_gene: .
j_gene: TRBJ1-1
abundance: once
v_gene: TRBV5-6
CDR3nt: TGTGCCAGCAGCTTCCCCCCCGGTGAAGCTTTCTTT
CDR3aa: CASSFPPGEAFF

d_gene: TRBD1
j_gene: TRBJ1-1
abundance: .
v_gene: TRBV28
CDR3nt: TGTGCCAGCAGTTCATCTAAAAAAGGGGGCGCGGAGACTGAAGCTTTCTTT
CDR3aa: CASSSSKKGGAETEAFF

d_gene: .
j_gene: TRBJ2-5
abundance: once
v_gene: TRBV3-1
CDR3nt: TGTGCCAGCAGCCAAGATCGGGCGGGGTCCTTACAAGAGACCCAGTACTTC
CDR3aa: CASSQDRAGSLQETQYF

d_gene: .
j_gene: TRBJ2-3
abundance: .
v_gene: TRBV20-1
CDR3nt: TGCAGTGCTTACAGGGTTAGGCGGGCAGATACGCAGTATTTT
CDR3aa: CSAYRVRRADTQYF

d_gene: .
j_gene: TRBJ2-1
abundance: few
v_gene: TRBV7-2
CDR3nt: TGTGCCAGCAGCTTAGGAGGCCGACCCTCGGACGAGCAGTTCTTC
CDR3aa: CASSLGGRPSDEQFF

d_gene: .
j_gene: TRBJ1-5
abundance: .
v_gene: TRBV6-5
CDR3nt: TGTGCCAGCAGTCCGGCGGGCGGGCCGAATGGGCAGCCCCAGCATTTT
CDR3aa: CASSPAGGPNGQPQHF

d_gene: TRBD1
j_gene: TRBJ2-1
abundance: .
v_gene: TRBV7-2
CDR3nt: TGTGCCAGCAGCTTAGCCCCACCGGGACAGAGAAACAATGAGCAGTTCTTC
CDR3aa: CASSLAPPGQRNNEQFF

d_gene: .
j_gene: TRBJ1-2
abundance: .
v_gene: TRBV6-1
CDR3nt: TGTGCCAGCAGACCCCTCAGGGGTGGCTACACCTTC
CDR3aa: CASRPLRGGYTF

d_gene: TRBD2
j_gene: TRBJ2-4
abundance: few
v_gene: TRBV6-6
CDR3nt: TGTGCCAGCAGCGGATCCGGACTAGCGATAAAAAACATTCAGTACTTC
CDR3aa: CASSGSGLAIKNIQYF

d_gene: .
j_gene: TRBJ2-7
abundance: .
v_gene: TRBV29-1
CDR3nt: TGCAGCGTACAGGGGGGGGTCGAGCAGTACTTC
CDR3aa: CSVQGGVEQYF

d_gene: TRBD2
j_gene: TRBJ2-7
abundance: .
v_gene: TRBV28
CDR3nt: TGTGCCAGCAAAGCCGGGACTAGCGGGAGCTACGAGCAGTACTTC
CDR3aa: CASKAGTSGSYEQYF

d_gene: TRBD2
j_gene: TRBJ2-1
abundance: once
v_gene: TRBV5-1
CDR3nt: TGCGCCAGCACTTACGGAGGACTAGCAGGGCCCAATGAGCAGTTCTTC
CDR3aa: CASTYGGLAGPNEQFF

d_gene: .
j_gene: TRBJ2-4
abundance: .
v_gene: TRBV29-1
CDR3nt: TGCAGCGTTGAAACAGGTTTAACGTCGAGGGAGCAGTACTTC
CDR3aa: CSVETGLTSREQYF

d_gene: TRBD2
j_gene: TRBJ2-1
abundance: .
v_gene: TRBV20-1
CDR3nt: TGCAGTGCTAGACTAGCGGGAGGGGGGCCCCCTCAAGAGACCCAGTTCTTC
CDR3aa: CSARLAGGGPPQETQFF

d_gene: .
j_gene: TRBJ1-4
abundance: few
v_gene: TRBV3-1
CDR3nt: TGTGCCAGCAGCCAACAGGGCGTCGGTGAAAAACTGTTTTTT
CDR3aa: CASSQQGVGEKLFF

d_gene: .
j_gene: TRBJ2-3
abundance: .
v_gene: TRBV28
CDR3nt: TGTGCCAGCCGCACTTACGGGAGATCAGATACGCAGTATTTT
CDR3aa: CASRTYGRSDTQYF

d_gene: .
j_gene: TRBJ2-1
abundance: few
v_gene: TRBV3-1
CDR3nt: TGTGCCAGCCGCCAACTTGGGATGGATGAGCAGTTCTTC
CDR3aa: CASRQLGMDEQFF

d_gene: .
j_gene: TRBJ2-5
abundance: few
v_gene: TRBV12-3/TRBV12-4
CDR3nt: TGTGCCAGCAGTTTAAAGGGGGGCCAGTACTTC
CDR3aa: CASSLKGGQYF

d_gene: .
j_gene: TRBJ2-5
abundance: .
v_gene: TRBV7-9
CDR3nt: TGTGCCAGCAGCTTAGGCCACTGGGAGACCCAGTACTTC
CDR3aa: CASSLGHWETQYF

d_gene: .
j_gene: TRBJ2-7
abundance: few
v_gene: TRBV20-1
CDR3nt: TGCAGTGCTAGATTGCGGTGGCTAAACGAGCAGTACTTC
CDR3aa: CSARLRWLNEQYF

d_gene: .
j_gene: TRBJ1-1
abundance: .
v_gene: TRBV5-1
CDR3nt: TGCGCCAGCAGCCCGACAGGCGCTCAGGCTGAAGCTTTCTTT
CDR3aa: CASSPTGAQAEAFF

d_gene: TRBD1
j_gene: TRBJ2-1
abundance: once
v_gene: TRBV28
CDR3nt: TGTGCCAGCAGTACCGCGGGACAGGGGAATGAGCAGTTCTTC
CDR3aa: CASSTAGQGNEQFF

d_gene: .
j_gene: TRBJ1-4
abundance: .
v_gene: TRBV6-5
CDR3nt: TGTGCCAGCAGTTACTCGAATGGGGCACTCGGAAAACTGTTTTTT
CDR3aa: CASSYSNGALGKLFF

d_gene: TRBD2
j_gene: TRBJ2-5
abundance: few
v_gene: TRBV7-6
CDR3nt: TGTGCCAGCAGCTTAGTTATAGGACTAGCGGGAGAAGGAGCTAAAGAGACCCAGTACTTC
CDR3aa: CASSLVIGLAGEGAKETQYF